This T cell receptor beta chain was recorded in a study of multiple sclerosis patients with progressive multifocal leukoencephalopathy. Study-wide results and limits: Before and during natalizumab, the clones expanded at PML already existed. Whether JC virus or general immunocompromise explains the findings remained unclear.

About this clone itself: Its antigen is currently unknown.

The time point is: more than ten months of natalizumab therapy. Clones were sequenced by immunoSEQ multiplex PCR, and TCRdb holds only the in-frame ones, with some missing. This table has fewer than 35,000 clones, around 89% appearing once. V lost 3 bases to trimming and J lost 3 bases, with 14 bases between them. The CDR3 has 16 residues. The V gene's germline CDR1 is SEHNR and CDR2 FQNEAQ (reference sequence). The chain uses TRBV7-9 and TRBJ1-4, with D perhaps TRBD1 (5 bases). Specimen: PBMCs, collected from a patient treated with natalizumab. This clonotype was obtained from a human donor with multiple sclerosis. The CDR3 sequence is CASSLIGARANEKLFF. DNA of the CDR3: TGTGCCAGCAGCTTGATAGGGGCGAGGGCTAATGAAAAACTGTTTTTT.